This T cell receptor beta chain was observed in a study of cytomegalovirus exposure and HLA in healthy donors (dated by TCRdb to the late 2010s). About the investigation overall: An earlier analysis of fewer than 750 of the donors reported about 260 Gb of sequence data and 117 million unique TCR beta sequences obtained from some 170 million T cells. Approximately 300 gigabases of sequencing data and 70 million to 95 million unique TCR sequences made up an early release that covered nearly 650 HLA-typed donors. The genetic ancestry cluster associated with self-reported Caucasian donors included over 65% of the roughly 380 genotyped donors. The study aimed to test whether signatures of past pathogen exposure could be identified by cataloging public T cell receptors. The T cell repertoires of 666 subjects were profiled by immunosequencing and related to cytomegalovirus serostatus. Besides the first cohort of more than 650 subjects, a separate validation cohort made up of 90 to 150 different subjects was used. To predict cytomegalovirus infection status, the study combined high-throughput TCR immunosequencing, statistical association of individual TCRs with disease status, and machine learning. A later analysis re-examined previously published TCR beta repertoires from 500 to 700 donors and added high-resolution HLA genotyping to investigate patterns of TCR occurrence. The later analysis used no new phenotypic data to find candidate immune exposures, relying instead on TCR beta sequences and their occurrence across donors. An earlier analysis of around 580 of the donors used high-throughput TCR beta sequencing to judge whether each TCR beta V gene segment behaved as functional or pseudogenic. Donor age, sex, ethnicity and CMV serostatus were compiled alongside the repertoire data. Genome-wide SNP genotypes for about 55% of the roughly 670 donors were used in a later genetic analysis, which treated that subset as a discovery cohort. All discovery cohort repertoires had been generated using a single sequencing platform. Both class I and class II loci were covered by HLA typing, at four-digit resolution. The number of typed donors differed by locus: about 620-640 for A, B, C, DRB1 and DQB1; approximately 540 for DQA1; approximately 600 for DPA1; and 400 to 480 for DPB1. Because of strong linkage in the cohort, four to six DR-DQ haplotypes were treated as single units for association and clustering. Among roughly 400 genotyped donors of the cohort, an average of around 240,000 unique TCR beta nucleotide sequences were sequenced per donor, roughly a sixth of them non-productive. Findings and caveats that apply to the study as a whole: According to a later analysis, parvovirus B19, influenza, CMV and Epstein-Barr virus appeared linked to several top co-occurrence clusters. It was suggested by the authors that the approach could potentially be generalized to other disease states and immunological phenotypes. An earlier analysis of approximately 590 of the donors showed that most TCR beta V segments appeared in productive rearrangements either about 90% or about 30% of the time, which broadly matched IMGT annotations. In a later genetic analysis, a missense DCLRE1C variant was associated with V-gene and J-gene trimming of TCR beta chains, and the association was replicated in an independent cohort. A later analysis found that TCR association rates varied across HLA loci, with DRB1 alleles showing the most associated TCRs and HLA-C alleles the fewest. Because counts were too low, about 15 rarely observed V segments, including chromosome 9 orphons, were left out of the earlier analysis of several hundred of the donors. Assigning TCR associations to individual alleles was difficult when HLA alleles, especially DR and DQ, strongly co-occurred. In a later analysis, HLA-associated TCR beta chains showed more clonal expansion and lower generation probabilities than non-associated chains that were equally common. A cluster of highly shared sequence variants was judged likely to be a technical artifact of the sequencing pipeline. A further reported finding was that TCR beta sequences accurately predicted the HLA-A and HLA-B alleles for most subjects in the first cohort. In a later analysis, around 17,000 TCR beta sequences were associated with specific HLA alleles at a false discovery rate of 0.05. Because the 87-base-pair reads could not distinguish some IMGT-functional V segments, including TRBV6-2 and TRBV6-3, those segments were excluded. According to a later analysis, most CMV-associated TCR beta chains appeared to be HLA-restricted, and the HLA associations seemed to be driven largely by CMV exposure. CMV serostatus was the only immune exposure information available for the cohort. Because some donors lacked HLA typing at each locus, the association tests relied only on the typed subset. Linkage disequilibrium might explain the correlated functional status among segregating V segments, but an unknown experimental factor could not be ruled out. Compared with the approximately 710-donor mean, donors in an Asian-associated ancestry cluster had fewer N-insertions in productive TCRs, according to a later genetic analysis. Roughly uniform sequencing depth across donors was assumed in presence/absence analyses, although this assumption may not hold. This cohort had only TCR beta chains sequenced, and the lack of alpha or paired-chain data limited which features could be detected. A total of 150 to 200 TCR beta chains were listed by the study as associated with cytomegalovirus. A few of the identified cytomegalovirus-associated TCR beta chains were confirmed in vitro to be specific for cytomegalovirus antigens. While some public TCRs were present in many individuals, most TCR sequences turned up only very rarely across donors. The classifier was reported to diagnose cytomegalovirus status with high specificity and sensitivity in both the original cohort and the validation cohort.

Preparation of the library involved the immunoSEQ multiplex PCR assay. For the multiplex PCR, a mixture combining 60 forward primers for TCR Vbeta segments and 13 reverse primers for TCR Jbeta segments was used. The CDR3 region of rearranged TCR beta genes was amplified from genomic DNA by a multiplex PCR assay. On the Illumina HiSeq System, the amplified TCR beta libraries were sequenced as 87-base-pair reads. On the authors' methods: In a later analysis, tens of millions of unique TCR beta chains were counted across the 690 or so repertoires, and roughly 11 million of these chains were shared by at least two donors. Raw reads were error-corrected and collapsed into unique sequences with a nearest-neighbor algorithm that merged closely related sequences to remove PCR and sequencing errors. Alignment of CDR3 sequences to IMGT reference sequences was used to assign V, D and J gene segments. For a sequence to be retained, a match of at least six nucleotides to both a V gene segment and a J gene segment was required. A rearrangement was called productive if the CDR3 had no stop codons and remained in frame with V and J, and every other rearrangement was called non-productive. CDR3 was defined according to IMGT convention as the region running from the second conserved V-encoded cysteine to the conserved J-encoded phenylalanine. Sequences without an unambiguous match to a single V gene segment were excluded from the earlier analysis of about 600 of the donors. An earlier analysis of 587 of the donors classified V segments as functional when productive rearrangements were above 56.7% and as segregating when the standard deviation between donors was above 5%. A statistical classification framework was built for diagnosing cytomegalovirus status from the catalog of TCR beta chain sequences. A later analysis assigned V and J genes by comparing TCR nucleotide sequences with IMGT/GENE-DB human TR gene sequences. Using the TCRdist pipeline, a later analysis assigned CDR3 sequences along with most-parsimonious VDJ recombination scenarios. In a later analysis, each TCR beta chain was defined by its CDR3 amino acid sequence together with its V-gene family, and reads lacking a unique V-gene family were excluded. In a later analysis, some 600 highly shared, low-generation-probability nucleotide sequences were removed to address suspected cross-contamination and a sequencing artifact. In a later analysis, a clonal expansion index was calculated for each public chain from normalized within-repertoire ranks of inferred template counts. In a later analysis, generation probabilities were computed using a VDJ recombination model fitted to out-of-frame rearrangements, and the results were checked against IGoR. In a later analysis, TCR-TCR, TCR-HLA and TCR-CMV co-occurrence was scored with hypergeometric tests, and a repertoire-size bias correction was applied to TCR pairs. In a later analysis, false discovery rates were estimated by permuting HLA or CMV assignments 20 times. In a later analysis, co-occurring TCRs were grouped with DBSCAN, and TCRdist sequence similarity was added when clustering was performed within HLA-allele-positive subsets. Repertoires with fewer than 30,000 or more than 120,000 public chains, plus five repertoires with anomalous nucleotide sharing, were excluded from co-occurrence clustering. TCRdb took over this immuneACCESS table, retaining in-frame rearrangements with V and J assigned. Such tables are incomplete; in checked studies, under half of the missing clones stem from an unresolved V gene, and the remainder is unexplained. The V and J calls and clone size were taken over from that table, and D and trimming were inferred from the DNA. The sample records roughly 63,000 clones, more than 70% of which are singletons. Of the sample, around 25% is held by the ten largest clones.

On this clone: The antigen it recognizes is unknown. No clone much larger than this one lies a single base away; base qualities are absent.

The cohort was made up of 500 to 850 healthy bone marrow donors. Cohort members were all nominally healthy when sampled, although unrecorded immune exposures were likely present. The donor was CMV seropositive and belonged to the group of 250 to 300 seropositive cohort members. Each donor provided a peripheral blood sample, and peripheral blood mononuclear cells were used for TCR beta sequencing. The Qiagen DNeasy Blood Extraction Kit was used to extract genomic DNA from the blood cell samples. The CDR3, from cysteine to phenylalanine, totals 17 residues. Only the CDR3 DNA is retained, 51 bases long and in frame from the first base. The germline V gene encodes CDR1 SEHNR and CDR2 FQNEAQ (reference sequence). V trim: 5 bases; J trim: 0 bases; unmatched bases: 8.

The receptor was derived from a middle-aged woman in good health and CMV-seropositive. Sequencing used PBMCs. Recombination joined TRBV7-9 with TRBJ1-4; 8 bases in between match TRBD1. This receptor has the CDR3 CASSRWTGSATNEKLFF. The base sequence is TGTGCCAGCAGCCGTTGGACAGGGAGCGCAACTAATGAAAAACTGTTTTTT.